This TCR beta chain is drawn from a study of metastatic and nonmetastatic thyroid tumors. Study context: Comparative analysis of repertoires was undertaken across blood and tumor or nodule tissue obtained from malignant and benign thyroid patients.

In germline, CDR1 is MRHNA, CDR2 SNTAGT. This CDR3 is 13 amino acids long. The V and J ends lost 3 bases and 1 base respectively, with 3 bases between them. In regard to this clone: Its target is not known.

There were no patients who had received any treatment before thyroid surgery. Study processing details: In papillary thyroid cancer, a distant-metastasis classifier was built using CDR3 differences across clinicopathological groups. TCRdb reprocessed the PCR reads via MiXCR. It is TCRdb's table, rather than the study itself, that gives the V and J calls and clone size. The repertoire has under 45,000 clones, 18% of them found once; the top ten carry roughly an eighth. The study, taken as a whole, reports: Within blood and tumor, benign nodules reportedly had significantly lower TCR beta diversity than malignant thyroid tumors did.

The source is a female donor with papillary thyroid cancer or a benign thyroid nodule (not recorded which). Some clones in this sample may be carry-over from other donors' samples. Material: tumor tissue. This chain uses TRBV6-4 with TRBJ2-2, with D unresolved. As DNA, the CDR3 is TGTGCCAGCAGTGATAGGAACACCGGGGAGCTGTTTTTT. This codes for CASSDRNTGELFF.